Presented here are 5 T cell receptor beta chains from one specimen sequenced in a study of blood T cell repertoires in COVID-19. Clones were read by immunoSEQ multiplex PCR, and TCRdb kept only the in-frame ones, dropping some. The repertoire holds 160,000 or so clones, with 85% to 90% as singletons. Material: PBMCs or T cells enriched from blood (not recorded which). These receptors were collected from a woman aged 50 to 60 who had recovered from COVID-19.

This clone was seen only once. The chain carries TRBV21-1 and TRBJ1-6; TRBD1 reflects the table's D call only, with no check against the DNA. TRBV21-1 is a documented pseudogene. The CDR3 sequence is 15 residues long. CDR3 protein: CASRVTVPWDSPLHF. In DNA form, the CDR3 reads TGTGCCAGCAGGGTTACAGTACCTTGGGATTCACCCCTCCACTTT.

V and J are TRBV5-5 and TRBJ1-2, with 8 bases aligning to TRBD1. Germline V lookup: CDR1 SGHKS, CDR2 YYEKEE (reference sequence). CDR3 length: 15 residues. V shed 0 bases, J shed 1 base, and the junction held 2 bases outside the gene matches. CDR3 protein: CASSLVTGDNYGYTF. The CDR3 DNA reads TGTGCCAGCAGCTTGGTGACAGGGGATAACTATGGCTACACCTTC.

The chain combines TRBV6-2 or TRBV6-3 with TRBJ1-6; D not certain. V lost 5 bases to trimming and J lost 10 bases, with 6 bases between them. Germline-derived CDR1 and CDR2 are MNHEY and SVGEGT. The CDR3 is 11 residues long. The CDR3 DNA sequence: TGTGCCAGCAGTCGAGGGTCACCCCTCCACTTT. This sequence encodes CASSRGSPLHF.

The rearrangement uses TRBV5-1 and TRBJ2-5; the match to TRBD2 covers 9 bases. CDR3 length equals 16 residues. With V trimmed by 4 bases and J by 4 bases, 11 bases remained unmatched. Germline values: CDR1 SGHRS, CDR2 YFSETQ. The CDR3 DNA reads as TGCGCCAGCAGCGAAATAAGCGGGGGGCCATCAGAGACCCAGTACTTC. Translated, it gives CASSEISGGPSETQYF.

V usage is TRBV3-1 (or the pseudogene TRBV3-2) and J usage is TRBJ1-6; 7 bases are a match to TRBD1. Germline V gene sequence: CDR1 LGHDT, CDR2 YNNKEL (reference sequence). Losses at the gene ends were 3 bases for V and 4 bases for J; bases not matched to a gene: 3. This CDR3 comprises 15 residues. This CDR3 reads CASSQSRGYNSPLHF. In nucleotides, the CDR3 is TGTGCCAGCAGCCAGAGCAGGGGGTATAATTCACCCCTCCACTTT.